The source of this TCR beta chain is a study of PD-1 blockade in classical Hodgkin lymphoma. Libraries were prepared by immunoSEQ multiplex PCR; TCRdb keeps only in-frame clonotypes and omits some of them. This table has 110,000 or so clones, 70% to 90% appearing once. With no exception, relapse followed autologous stem cell transplantation in all patients, and brentuximab vedotin exposure varied. Per the germline V gene, CDR1 is PRHDT and CDR2 is FYEKMQ (reference sequence). The CDR3 spans 13 residues. The sequence was collected from a human donor with classical Hodgkin lymphoma. Sequencing used peripheral blood mononuclear cells (PBMCs), obtained before the second cycle of nivolumab. The chain has TRBV13 and TRBJ2-5; D may be TRBD2 (5 bases). The DNA end is a closer match to TRBJ2-7, so the J assignment may be wrong. The CDR3 nucleotides read TGTGCCAGCAGCGCCCGACGGGAACTCGAGCAGTACTTC. As protein: CASSARRELEQYF.